These 28 T cell receptor beta chains were sequenced from one sample in a study of T-cell memory formation after mild COVID-19. TCRdb recomputed calls from the 5' RACE reads with MiXCR, one row per CDR3 protein. In the table there are 350,000 or so distinct CDR3 sequences, roughly 20% of which are singletons. Sequences were obtained from PBMCs or a T cell subset sorted from them (not recorded which). The receptors were gathered from a man between 18 and 35 years old who had mild COVID-19 (a few samples of this study predate the infection). Cell type and time point are not known.

J is TRBJ1-1 and V is TRBV5-1, with D unresolved. The CDR3 covers 14 residues. The germline V and J ends were trimmed by 4 bases and 0 bases, with 10 bases remaining between them. Germline V gene sequence: CDR1 SGHRS, CDR2 YFSETQ. CDR3 DNA sequence: TGCGCCAGCAGCGCCGACGGAATGAACACTGAAGCTTTCTTT. Translation: CASSADGMNTEAFF.

This clonotype was observed a few times. V and J are TRBV18 and TRBJ1-2; a possible D gene is TRBD1 (5 bases). CDR1 and CDR2 from the germline V gene are KGHSH and LQKENI. This CDR3 has 15 residues. V lost 6 bases and J 3 bases, leaving 17 bases between the germline ends. The CDR3 region has the DNA TGTGCCAGCTCCCCCGGCGGCGGGGGATACTATGGCTACACCTTC. Its translation: CASSPGGGGYYGYTF.

The chain is built from TRBV12-3 or TRBV12-4 and TRBJ2-2; no clear D gene. This CDR3 has 14 residues. Trimming removed 6 bases at V and 1 base at J, with 9 bases between. The CDR3 DNA follows: TGTGCCAGCAGCAAAGAGCAGAACACCGGGGAGCTGTTTTTT. Translation: CASSKEQNTGELFF.

Only a few counts were recorded for this clonotype. This chain connects TRBV12-3 or TRBV12-4 to TRBJ2-3, with TRBD2 matching 9 bases. Germline trimming cut 6 bases from V and 8 bases from J; bases unmatched to any gene: 15. The CDR3 length is 16 residues. CDR3 residues: CASRALSGGTLATQYF. In DNA, the CDR3 is TGTGCCAGCAGGGCCCTGAGCGGGGGGACCCTAGCTACGCAGTATTTT.

This clonotype came up a few times. The chain uses TRBV12-3 or TRBV12-4 and TRBJ2-1, with 9 bases lining up with TRBD1. This CDR3 has 15 residues. V shed 7 bases, J shed 6 bases, and the junction held 10 bases outside the gene matches. CDR3 residues: CASIARGTGLNEQFF. The DNA of the CDR3 is TGTGCCAGCATCGCGCGAGGGACAGGGCTCAATGAGCAGTTCTTC.

The chain is built from TRBV6-5 and TRBJ2-5, with 7 bases matching TRBD2. The CDR3 is 14 residues long. Unmatched junction bases numbered 5, after V lost 5 bases and J lost 2 bases. Looked up from germline, CDR1 is MNHEY and CDR2 is SVGAGI. CDR3 sequence (DNA): TGTGCCAGCAGTGCGTTCGGGAGGCAAGAGACCCAGTACTTC. It specifies CASSAFGRQETQYF.

This clonotype showed up just a few times. The chain is built from TRBV10-2 and TRBJ2-1; D possibly corresponds to TRBD2 (6 bases). This CDR3 has 17 residues. V lost 6 bases and J 5 bases, leaving 23 bases between the germline ends. Per the germline V gene, CDR1 is WSHSY and CDR2 is SAAADI. CDR3: CASRESKSRRGDNEQFF. For the CDR3, the DNA is TGCGCCAGCAGGGAGAGTAAGTCGCGGCGGGGTGACAATGAGCAGTTCTTC.

V and J are TRBV12-3 or TRBV12-4 and TRBJ1-3, with D uncertain. Deletions cut 1 base from V and 1 base from J, with 8 bases between. The CDR3 has 15 residues. The CDR3 region is CASSLDTASGNTIYF. The DNA for the CDR3 is TGTGCCAGCAGTTTAGACACCGCATCTGGAAACACCATATATTTT.

This clonotype was counted a few times. The chain carries TRBV9 and TRBJ1-2; D unresolved. Germline V lookup: CDR1 SGDLS, CDR2 YYNGEE. The CDR3 is 12 residues long. V lost 3 bases and J lost 1, with 4 bases in between. CDR3 in DNA: TGTGCCAGCAGCGGCTATAACTATGGCTACACCTTC. Translating it yields CASSGYNYGYTF. The variable domain in full, with the rest retrieved from reference TRBV9 and TRBJ1-2, is DSGVTQTPKHLITATGQRVTLRCSPRSGDLSVYWYQQSLDQGLQFLIQYYNGEERAKGNILERFSAQQFPDLHSELNLSSLELGDSALYFCASSGYNYGYTFGSGTRLTVV.

This clonotype was observed a handful of times. V gene TRBV5-5 combines with J gene TRBJ2-5; 8 bases are a match to TRBD1. V gave up 4 bases and J gave up 7 bases; unmatched junction bases: 9. CDR1 and CDR2 (germline): SGHKS, YYEKEE (reference sequence). The CDR3 totals 14 residues. The CDR3 DNA reads TGTGCCAGCAGCCTGGACAGGGTTCCCGTGACCCAGTACTTC. This gives the protein CASSLDRVPVTQYF. Using reference TRBV5-5 and TRBJ2-5 for the parts outside the CDR3, the full variable domain is DAGVTQSPTHLIKTRGQQVTLRCSPISGHKSVSWYQQVLGQGPQFIFQYYEKEERGRGNFPDRFSARQFPNYSSELNVNALLLGDSALYLCASSLDRVPVTQYFGPGTRLLVL.

The V and J genes are TRBV7-9 and TRBJ1-2, with D maybe TRBD1 (6 bases). Germline CDR1 SEHNR, CDR2 FQNEAQ (reference sequence). Between the trimmed V and J ends, which lost 3 bases and 4 bases, there was a span of 18 bases. The CDR3 is 16 amino acids. For the CDR3, the DNA is TGTGCCAGCAGCTTGGGACAATATCCGGGCTTCTATGGCTACACCTTC. Protein: CASSLGQYPGFYGYTF.

The chain recombines TRBV29-1 with TRBJ1-5; a possible D gene is TRBD1 (5 bases). The CDR3 spans 11 residues. V dropped 4 bases and J dropped 11 bases, with 12 bases sitting between them. CDR1 is SQVTM, CDR2 ANQGSEA, per germline. The CDR3 nucleotides are TGCAGCGTTGTGATAGCAGGGACCCAGCATTTT. Its translation is CSVVIAGTQHF. Looking up the rest from reference TRBV29-1 and TRBJ1-5 gives the full variable domain: SAVISQKPSRDICQRGTSLTIQCQVDSQVTMMFWYRQQPGQSLTLIATANQGSEATYESGFVIDKFPISRPNLTFSTLTVSNMSPEDSSIYLCSVVIAGTQHFGDGTRLSIL.

This clonotype was seen a handful of times. The gene calls are TRBV20-1 and TRBJ2-3; 9 bases match TRBD2. Germline V gives CDR1 DFQATT, CDR2 SNEGSKA (reference sequence). J was trimmed by 3 bases and V by 3 bases; bases with no gene match: 10. The CDR3 is 16 amino acids. CDR3 sequence: CSARPTSGYRTDTQYF. The CDR3, as DNA: TGCAGTGCTAGGCCGACTAGCGGCTACCGGACAGATACGCAGTATTTT.

A few counts support this clonotype. The rearrangement links TRBV7-8 to TRBJ2-5, with 7 positions matching TRBD1. CDR1 is SGHVS and CDR2 is FQNEAQ in the germline V gene. The CDR3 is made up of 13 amino acids. Trimming took 2 bases from V and 9 from J; bases not matched to a gene: 6. CDR3 region: CASSLRAGGAQYF. For the CDR3, the DNA is TGTGCCAGCAGCTTAAGGGCAGGGGGAGCCCAGTACTTC.

The chain links TRBV24-1 to TRBJ2-5, with 11 bases identical to TRBD1. Per the germline V gene, CDR1 is KGHDR and CDR2 is SFDVKD. Trimming removed 3 bases from V and 4 bases from J; junction bases left unmatched: 6. The CDR3 has 16 amino acids. The CDR3 DNA sequence: TGTGCCACCAGTGATGTCCGGGACAGGGGGATAGAGACCCAGTACTTC. Its protein is CATSDVRDRGIETQYF.

The J gene is TRBJ2-1, the V gene TRBV5-4; tentative D call: TRBD2 (6 bases). From germline, CDR1 is SGHNT and CDR2 YYREEE (reference sequence). The CDR3 has 16 amino acids. Trimming stripped 2 bases from V and 0 bases from J, with 12 bases between. In DNA, the CDR3 is TGTGCCAGCAGCTTCGGGACTCCCAGCTCCTACAATGAGCAGTTCTTC. Protein: CASSFGTPSSYNEQFF.

The V call is TRBV28, the J call TRBJ1-5; D not certain. Germline CDR1 and CDR2: MDHEN and SYDVKM. Trimming removed 2 bases from V and 9 bases from J, with 14 bases in between. The CDR3 extends over 14 amino acids. The CDR3 region is CASSLRAGSRPQHF. The CDR3 DNA reads as TGTGCCAGCAGTTTAAGAGCTGGGTCACGGCCCCAGCATTTT.

The chain is built from TRBV5-1 and TRBJ1-4; D possibly corresponds to TRBD1 (5 bases). Trimming removed 0 bases at V and 0 bases at J, with 9 bases between. The CDR3 spans 16 residues. Germline V lookup: CDR1 SGHRS, CDR2 YFSETQ. The CDR3 DNA follows: TGCGCCAGCAGCTTGGGAGGGACCACAACTAATGAAAAACTGTTTTTT. It is translated as CASSLGGTTTNEKLFF.

This clonotype came up a few times. The V and J genes are TRBV20-1 and TRBJ2-3; 10 bases are a match to TRBD2. After removal of 5 bases from V and 6 bases from J, the junction contained 8 bases not matched to a gene. Germline loops: CDR1 DFQATT, CDR2 SNEGSKA (reference sequence). This CDR3 spans 14 amino acids. CDR3 sequence reads: CSAGAGGKFDTQYF. CDR3 sequence (DNA): TGCAGTGCTGGAGCGGGGGGGAAATTTGATACGCAGTATTTT.

This clonotype was picked up many times. V and J are TRBV5-1 and TRBJ1-1; no definite D call. CDR1 and CDR2 (germline): SGHRS, YFSETQ. This CDR3 comprises 14 residues. The germline V and J ends were trimmed by 0 bases and 0 bases, with 6 bases remaining between them. CDR3: CASSLGALNTEAFF. The CDR3 nucleotides read TGCGCCAGCAGCTTGGGGGCCTTGAACACTGAAGCTTTCTTT.

Written as DNA, the CDR3 is TGCAGTGCTAGTTGGACAGCCGGGGACCATGGCTACACCTTC. Protein sequence: CSASWTAGDHGYTF. The chain has TRBV20-1 and TRBJ1-2; possible D gene TRBD1, 6 bases. Germline V gives CDR1 DFQATT, CDR2 SNEGSKA (reference sequence). V lost 3 bases and J lost 6, with 17 bases in between. The CDR3 has 14 residues.

The V gene is TRBV7-2, the J gene TRBJ2-2, with D maybe TRBD2 (7 bases). The V end lost 5 bases, the J end lost 3 bases, and 16 bases lay between the germline ends. The CDR3 is made up of 16 amino acids. CDR1 and CDR2 from the germline V gene are SGHTA and FQGNSA. CDR3 coding DNA: TGTGCCAGCAGCACCAGAGGCGGGGGCTACACCGGGGAGCTGTTTTTT. It translates to CASSTRGGGYTGELFF.

This clonotype was seen a handful of times. This sequence joins TRBV5-5 and TRBJ2-5, with 7 nucleotides matching TRBD2. This CDR3 is built from 16 residues. Germline loops: CDR1 SGHKS, CDR2 YYEKEE (reference sequence). The trim removed 7 bases at V and 5 bases at J, leaving 17 bases unmatched. CDR3 nucleotide sequence: TGTGCCAGCTCCAGTTCGCTCGGGGGGATGGAGGAGACCCAGTACTTC. Residues: CASSSSLGGMEETQYF. Full variable domain (remainder filled in from reference TRBV5-5 and TRBJ2-5): DAGVTQSPTHLIKTRGQQVTLRCSPISGHKSVSWYQQVLGQGPQFIFQYYEKEERGRGNFPDRFSARQFPNYSSELNVNALLLGDSALYLCASSSSLGGMEETQYFGPGTRLLVL.

This clonotype occurred a few times. J is TRBJ1-1 and V is TRBV5-1; weak D call: TRBD1 (6 bases). CDR1 is SGHRS, CDR2 YFSETQ, per germline. The germline V and J ends were trimmed by 4 bases and 0 bases, with 13 bases remaining between them. The length of the CDR3 is 15 residues. CDR3: CASSEAGHLNTEAFF. The CDR3 region has the DNA TGCGCCAGCAGCGAGGCGGGACACCTGAACACTGAAGCTTTCTTT.

The chain employs TRBV6-5 and TRBJ1-5; D is undetermined. CDR1 MNHEY and CDR2 SVGAGI come from the germline V gene. V lost 9 bases to trimming and J lost 11 bases, with 5 bases between them. The CDR3 extends over 8 amino acids. The CDR3 loop is CARPAQHF. For the CDR3, the DNA is TGTGCCAGACCTGCCCAGCATTTT.

As DNA, the CDR3 is TGTGCCAGCAGTCGGGTCCCGGGACTAGGCAATGAGCAGTTCTTC. Its translation is CASSRVPGLGNEQFF. The V call is TRBV6-1, the J call TRBJ2-1; 8 positions agree with TRBD2. Trimming at V came to 5 bases and at J to 6 bases, leaving 9 bases not matched to a gene. The CDR3 extends over 15 amino acids. CDR1 is MNHNS, CDR2 SASEGT, per germline.

The chain employs TRBV12-3 or TRBV12-4 and TRBJ2-1, with TRBD2 as a possible D gene (5 bases). The CDR3 contains 15 residues. V shed 6 bases and J shed 2 bases, with 14 bases lying between them. This CDR3 is CASSQDPGTYNEQFF. For the CDR3, the DNA is TGTGCCAGCAGCCAGGACCCCGGGACCTACAATGAGCAGTTCTTC.

The rearrangement links TRBV6-2 or TRBV6-3 to TRBJ2-7, with TRBD2 matching 8 bases. CDR1 is MNHEY and CDR2 is SVGEGT in the germline V gene. The CDR3 totals 14 residues. Trimming cost V 6 bases and J 1 base; bases outside gene matches: 5. DNA for the CDR3: TGTGCCAGCAGGAAAGCGGGGGTTTCCTACGAGCAGTACTTC. This translates into CASRKAGVSYEQYF.